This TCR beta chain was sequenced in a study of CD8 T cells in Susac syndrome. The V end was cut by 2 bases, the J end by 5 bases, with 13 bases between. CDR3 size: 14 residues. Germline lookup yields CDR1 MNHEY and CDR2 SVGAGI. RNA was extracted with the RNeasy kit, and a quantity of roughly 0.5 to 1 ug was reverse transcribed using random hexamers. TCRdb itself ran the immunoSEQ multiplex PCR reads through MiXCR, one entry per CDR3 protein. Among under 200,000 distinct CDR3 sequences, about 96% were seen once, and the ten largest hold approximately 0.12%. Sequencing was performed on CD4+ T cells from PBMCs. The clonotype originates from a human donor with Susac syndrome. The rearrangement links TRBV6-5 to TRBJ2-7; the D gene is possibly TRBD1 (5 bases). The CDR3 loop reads CASSYTQGSHEQYF. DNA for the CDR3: TGTGCCAGCAGTTACACGCAGGGTAGCCACGAGCAGTACTTC.